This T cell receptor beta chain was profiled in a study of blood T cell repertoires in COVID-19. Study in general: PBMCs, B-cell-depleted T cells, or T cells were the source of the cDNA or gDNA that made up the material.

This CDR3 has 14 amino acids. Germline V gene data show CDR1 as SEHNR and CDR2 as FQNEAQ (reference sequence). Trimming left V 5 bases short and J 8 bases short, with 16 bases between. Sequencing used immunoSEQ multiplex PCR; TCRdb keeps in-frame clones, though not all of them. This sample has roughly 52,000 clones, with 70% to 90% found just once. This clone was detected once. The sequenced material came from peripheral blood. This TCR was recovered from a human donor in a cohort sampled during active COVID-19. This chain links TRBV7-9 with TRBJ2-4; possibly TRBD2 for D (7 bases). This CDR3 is CASSRGGARDIQYF. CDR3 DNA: TGTGCCAGCAGCCGTGGGGGGGCGCGGGACATTCAGTACTTC.